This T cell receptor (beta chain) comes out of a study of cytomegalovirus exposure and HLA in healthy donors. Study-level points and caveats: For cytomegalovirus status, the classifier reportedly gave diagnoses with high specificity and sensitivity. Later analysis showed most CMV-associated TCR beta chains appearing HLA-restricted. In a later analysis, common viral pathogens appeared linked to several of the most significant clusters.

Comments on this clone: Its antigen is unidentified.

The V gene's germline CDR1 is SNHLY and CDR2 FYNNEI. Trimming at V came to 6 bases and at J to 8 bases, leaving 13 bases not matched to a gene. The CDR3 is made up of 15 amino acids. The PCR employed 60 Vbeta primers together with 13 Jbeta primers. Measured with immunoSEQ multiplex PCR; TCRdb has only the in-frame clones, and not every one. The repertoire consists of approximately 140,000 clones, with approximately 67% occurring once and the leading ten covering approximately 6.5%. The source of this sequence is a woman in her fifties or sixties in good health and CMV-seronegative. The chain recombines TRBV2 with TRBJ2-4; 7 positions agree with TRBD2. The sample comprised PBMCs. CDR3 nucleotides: TGTGCCAGCAGCGGGGGGTCACTAGCCGTAGACATTCAGTACTTC. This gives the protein CASSGGSLAVDIQYF.